Listed here are 28 T cell receptor beta chains from one sample, sequenced in a study of early T cells in non-severe SARS-CoV-2 infection. TCRdb re-called the 5' RACE reads through MiXCR, storing one row per CDR3 protein. The sample has 50,000 to 60,000 distinct CDR3 sequences, about 10% seen once. Sequencing was done on a sample of whole blood. The receptors come from an adult who was a healthcare worker with PCR-confirmed SARS-CoV-2 infection or an uninfected control (not recorded which).

A remark on this clonotype: With a much larger clone just one base away, this may be a read error. The chain joins TRBV19 to TRBJ2-1, with D unresolved. The CDR3 sequence is 15 residues long. In germline, CDR1 is LNHDA, CDR2 SQIVND (reference sequence). Trimming removed 4 bases at V and 0 bases at J, with 10 bases between. This chain's CDR3 is CASSKTWSSYNEQFF. CDR3 coding DNA: TGTGCCAGTAGTAAGACATGGTCCTCCTACAATGAGCAGTTCTTC.

This clonotype was found many times. The chain is built from TRBV6-2 or TRBV6-3 and TRBJ2-5; 12 nucleotides line up with TRBD2. The CDR3 loop spans 17 amino acids. The junction had 9 bases not matched to a gene; V was cut back by 3 bases and J by 4 bases. CDR1 and CDR2 (germline): MNHEY, SVGEGT. This chain's CDR3 is CASSYPLAGGPGETQYF. In nucleotides, the CDR3 is TGTGCCAGCAGTTATCCTCTAGCGGGAGGGCCGGGAGAGACCCAGTACTTC.

This clonotype was seen many times. This chain connects TRBV7-2 to TRBJ2-3; D unresolved. This CDR3 has 15 residues. The V end was cut by 1 base, the J end by 2 bases, with 10 bases between. Germline V lookup: CDR1 SGHTA, CDR2 FQGNSA. Here the CDR3 DNA reads TGTGCCAGCAGCTTAGGGCCCCTCAACACAGATACGCAGTATTTT. Its protein product is CASSLGPLNTDTQYF.

The V and J genes are TRBV29-1 and TRBJ2-7; D is ambiguous. The CDR3 consists of 11 residues. Germline V gene lookup returns CDR1 SQVTM and CDR2 ANQGSEA. The germline V and J ends were trimmed by 4 bases and 4 bases, with 8 bases remaining between them. CDR3 amino acids: CSVGESYEQYF. The CDR3 region has the DNA TGCAGCGTTGGTGAGTCTTACGAGCAGTACTTC.

This clonotype was detected ten times or more. V is TRBV4-2 and J is TRBJ2-3, with 15 bases fitting TRBD2. V lost 3 bases, J lost 5 bases, and 12 bases stayed unmatched. The CDR3 contains 19 residues. CDR1 LGHNA and CDR2 YNFKEQ come from the germline V gene. CDR3 sequence (DNA): TGTGCCAGCAGCCATATGGGACTAGCGGGGGGTATTGAGGGAGATACGCAGTATTTT. Translated, it gives CASSHMGLAGGIEGDTQYF.

This clonotype was seen a few times. The CDR3 loop is CASSLDARYEQYF. CDR3 nucleotides: TGTGCCAGCAGCCTTGATGCACGTTACGAGCAGTACTTC. This chain joins TRBV5-4 and TRBJ2-7, with D uncertain. The CDR3 totals 13 residues. The germline gives CDR1 SGHNT, CDR2 YYREEE (reference sequence). V was trimmed by 4 bases and J by 4 bases, leaving 12 bases between them. Full variable domain (missing parts from reference TRBV5-4 and TRBJ2-7): ETGVTQSPTHLIKTRGQQVTLRCSSQSGHNTVSWYQQALGQGPQFIFQYYREEENGRGNFPPRFSGLQFPNYSSELNVNALELDDSALYLCASSLDARYEQYFGPGTRLTVT.

This clonotype was counted a few times. This chain connects TRBV6-2 or TRBV6-3 to TRBJ2-1, with a weak D call TRBD2 (6 bases). Between the trimmed V and J ends, which lost 5 bases and 5 bases, there was a span of 22 bases. CDR3 length equals 17 residues. Germline values: CDR1 MNHEY, CDR2 SVGEGT. The DNA for the CDR3 is TGTGCCAGCAGTGCCCCCCCGGGAGCCAACCTGCACAATGAGCAGTTCTTC. As protein: CASSAPPGANLHNEQFF.

This clonotype was picked up a small number of times. V and J are TRBV5-1 and TRBJ2-1; 16 positions agree with TRBD2. V shed 4 bases and J 10 bases; nucleotides not matched to a gene: 8. This CDR3 has 16 amino acids. The germline V gene encodes CDR1 SGHRS and CDR2 YFSETQ. CDR3 in DNA: TGCGCCAGCAGCATGGGGACTAGCGGGAGGGCCCGAGAGCAGTTCTTC. Translated: CASSMGTSGRAREQFF. Complete variable domain (other parts from reference TRBV5-1 and TRBJ2-1): KAGVTQTPRYLIKTRGQQVTLSCSPISGHRSVSWYQQTPGQGLQFLFEYFSETQRNKGNFPGRFSGRQFSNSRSEMNVSTLELGDSALYLCASSMGTSGRAREQFFGPGTRLTVL.

The chain joins TRBV28 to TRBJ1-4, with no clear D. The CDR3 is 12 residues long. The germline V and J ends were trimmed by 3 bases and 8 bases, with 7 bases remaining between them. Germline CDR1 and CDR2: MDHEN and SYDVKM. In DNA, the CDR3 is TGTGCCAGCAGTTTCAAGAGGGAAAAACTGTTTTTT. Amino acid sequence: CASSFKREKLFF.

The table lists this clonotype with many counts. V usage is TRBV24-1 and J usage is TRBJ2-1, with D possibly being TRBD1 (6 bases). The germline V gene has CDR1 KGHDR and CDR2 SFDVKD. This CDR3 has 18 residues. Trimming pared 3 bases from V and 0 bases from J, leaving 17 bases between. CDR3 in DNA: TGTGCCACCAGTGATCCTGCCACCGACAGGAGCTCCTACAATGAGCAGTTCTTC. This sequence encodes CATSDPATDRSSYNEQFF.

This clonotype came up a few times. The J gene is TRBJ1-1, the V gene TRBV7-2; D gene ambiguous. The CDR3 spans 11 residues. With 4 bases removed from V and 7 bases from J, the gap between germline ends came to 7 bases. Per the germline V gene, CDR1 is SGHTA and CDR2 is FQGNSA. CDR3 coding DNA: TGTGCCAGCAGCTCGAATAGTGAAGCTTTCTTT. This translates into CASSSNSEAFF.

A few counts support this clonotype. J is TRBJ2-2 and V is TRBV7-8; 8 positions agree with TRBD2. This CDR3 has 15 amino acids. Germline CDR1 is SGHVS and CDR2 is FQNEAQ. V lost 5 bases, J lost 6 bases, and 8 bases stayed unmatched. CDR3 amino acids: CASSAWTSRAGELFF. The CDR3 region has the DNA TGTGCCAGCAGCGCCTGGACTAGCAGGGCCGGGGAGCTGTTTTTT.

The table lists this clonotype with many counts. The chain combines TRBV3-1 with TRBJ2-2; 9 bases map to TRBD2. After removal of 0 bases from V and 8 bases from J, the junction contained 7 bases not matched to a gene. The CDR3 loop spans 16 amino acids. From germline, CDR1 is LGHDT and CDR2 YNNKEL (reference sequence). CDR3 region: CASSQEVASGTGELFF. CDR3 in DNA: TGTGCCAGCAGCCAAGAGGTCGCTAGCGGGACGGGGGAGCTGTTTTTT.

This clonotype was recorded many times. V gene TRBV19 combines with J gene TRBJ1-5; 10 bases match TRBD1. The CDR3 is 15 amino acids. The germline gives CDR1 LNHDA, CDR2 SQIVND (reference sequence). Trimming removed 4 bases from V and 6 bases from J; junction bases left unmatched: 6. CDR3 residues: CASSTPGQGTQPQHF. DNA for the CDR3: TGTGCCAGTAGTACCCCGGGACAGGGGACTCAGCCCCAGCATTTT. Complete variable domain (other parts from reference TRBV19 and TRBJ1-5): DGGITQSPKYLFRKEGQNVTLSCEQNLNHDAMYWYRQDPGQGLRLIYYSQIVNDFQKGDIAEGYSVSREKKESFPLTVTSAQKNPTAFYLCASSTPGQGTQPQHFGDGTRLSIL.

This clonotype was counted a few times. The gene calls are TRBV29-1 and TRBJ1-1; weak D call: TRBD1 (5 bases). V gave up 6 bases and J gave up 10 bases, with 12 bases separating them. Germline CDR1 is SQVTM and CDR2 is ANQGSEA. The CDR3 runs to 10 residues. For the CDR3, the DNA is TGCAGCGTACATCATGGGGGAGCTTTCTTT. Translated, it gives CSVHHGGAFF.

This clonotype came up many times. This sequence joins TRBV12-3 or TRBV12-4 and TRBJ1-4; the D is unclear. V dropped 5 bases and J dropped 5 bases, with 12 bases sitting between them. There are 14 residues in the CDR3. In nucleotides, the CDR3 is TGTGCCAGCAGTCCGGACGATCAGAATGAAAAACTGTTTTTT. Encoded protein: CASSPDDQNEKLFF.

This clonotype was seen ten or more times. The rearrangement links TRBV19 to TRBJ1-5; 10 nucleotides align to TRBD1. Germline V lookup: CDR1 LNHDA, CDR2 SQIVND (reference sequence). The J segment lost 7 bases and the V segment lost 3 bases, leaving 6 bases of the junction unmatched. CDR3 length: 15 residues. CDR3 in DNA: TGTGCCAGTAGTATCCCGGGACAGGGGACCCAGCCCCAGCATTTT. Its translation: CASSIPGQGTQPQHF.

This clonotype was recorded many times. This chain uses TRBV28 with TRBJ1-2, with 9 positions matching TRBD1. The CDR3 has 14 residues. J was trimmed by 4 bases and V by 4 bases; bases with no gene match: 4. CDR1 MDHEN and CDR2 SYDVKM come from the germline V gene. The CDR3 spells CASSYSTGGYGYTF. The CDR3 nucleotides are TGTGCCAGCAGTTACTCGACAGGGGGCTATGGCTACACCTTC.

This clonotype was recorded many times. The genes are TRBV5-4 and TRBJ1-2, with D hard to call. CDR1 and CDR2 (germline): SGHNT, YYREEE (reference sequence). Trimming removed 2 bases at V and 4 bases at J, with 15 bases between. This CDR3 comprises 15 residues. The CDR3 DNA reads as TGTGCCAGCAGCTTCGGACTGGAAACCACCTATGGCTACACCTTC. Protein: CASSFGLETTYGYTF. Full variable domain (remainder filled in from reference TRBV5-4 and TRBJ1-2): ETGVTQSPTHLIKTRGQQVTLRCSSQSGHNTVSWYQQALGQGPQFIFQYYREEENGRGNFPPRFSGLQFPNYSSELNVNALELDDSALYLCASSFGLETTYGYTFGSGTRLTVV.

This clonotype was picked up many times. The CDR3 coding sequence is TGTGCCAGCAGTTATATGGATGAGACCCAGTACTTC. This sequence encodes CASSYMDETQYF. V and J are TRBV6-2 or TRBV6-3 and TRBJ2-5; the D is unclear. Trimming pared 3 bases from V and 5 bases from J, leaving 7 bases between. This CDR3 has 12 residues. Germline loops: CDR1 MNHEY, CDR2 SVGEGT.

This clonotype was observed many times. V usage is TRBV29-1 and J usage is TRBJ2-3; D gene uncertain. V lost 5 bases and J 4 bases, leaving 10 bases between the germline ends. The CDR3 runs to 12 residues. Per the germline V gene, CDR1 is SQVTM and CDR2 is ANQGSEA. This chain's CDR3 is CSVSQPSDTQYF. CDR3 DNA sequence: TGCAGCGTTTCACAGCCATCAGATACGCAGTATTTT.

Many counts were recorded for this clonotype. J is TRBJ1-1 and V is TRBV7-6; 7 bases line up with TRBD1. The CDR3 covers 16 residues. V was clipped by 4 bases and J by 0 bases; unmatched bases: 8. Germline CDR1 reads SGHVS; CDR2 reads FNYEAQ. The CDR3 spells CASSSIQTGLNTEAFF. Written as DNA, the CDR3 is TGTGCCAGCAGCTCGATTCAGACAGGGTTGAACACTGAAGCTTTCTTT.

This chain links TRBV4-1 with TRBJ2-7; 7 nucleotides agree with TRBD1. The V segment lost 0 bases and the J segment 6 bases; nucleotides outside the gene matches: 8. The germline gives CDR1 MGHRA, CDR2 YSYEKL. This CDR3 region has 15 residues. CDR3 sequence (DNA): TGCGCCAGCAGCCAAGAGTCAGGGGGTCGACGCGAGCAGTACTTC. Its translation: CASSQESGGRREQYF.

This clonotype was found a few times. The chain carries TRBV7-8 and TRBJ2-5; D may be TRBD2 (6 bases). The CDR3 is 15 residues long. V was pared by 3 bases and J by 5 bases, with 16 bases between. Germline V gives CDR1 SGHVS, CDR2 FQNEAQ. DNA for the CDR3: TGTGCCAGCAGCTTCGGCGGGGCCTCGGGGGAGACCCAGTACTTC. Protein: CASSFGGASGETQYF. Full variable domain (missing parts from reference TRBV7-8 and TRBJ2-5): GAGVSQSPRYKVAKRGQDVALRCDPISGHVSLFWYQQALGQGPEFLTYFQNEAQLDKSGLPSDRFFAERPEGSVSTLKIQRTQQEDSAVYLCASSFGGASGETQYFGPGTRLLVL.

This clonotype has ten or more counts. The chain is built from TRBV15 and TRBJ2-6; a weak D match, TRBD1 (5 bases). This CDR3 is 18 amino acids long. Germline V gene lookup returns CDR1 LNHNV and CDR2 YYDKDF (reference sequence). The V end was cut by 1 base, the J end by 0 bases, with 13 bases between. As DNA, the CDR3 is TGTGCCACCAGCAGAGTGGCCAGGGTACCCTCTGGGGCCAACGTCCTGACTTTC. This encodes CATSRVARVPSGANVLTF.

This clonotype has ten or more counts. The J gene is TRBJ2-7, the V gene TRBV4-2; a weak D match, TRBD1 (5 bases). The V gene's germline CDR1 is LGHNA and CDR2 YNFKEQ. V lost 0 bases and J lost 2, with 14 bases in between. The CDR3 is 16 amino acids. The CDR3 region has the DNA TGTGCCAGCAGCCAAGATGACCCTAGGGGCCCCTACGAGCAGTACTTC. Its translation: CASSQDDPRGPYEQYF.

In this sample, this clonotype turned up many times. The V and J genes are TRBV7-2 and TRBJ2-7, with TRBD2 matching over 9 bases. In germline, CDR1 is SGHTA, CDR2 FQGNSA. CDR3 size: 14 residues. The J segment lost 4 bases and the V segment lost 5 bases, leaving 6 bases of the junction unmatched. The CDR3 coding sequence is TGTGCCAGCAGCCCAGCGGGGGGCAGTTACGAGCAGTACTTC. Translation gives CASSPAGGSYEQYF. Supplemented by reference TRBV7-2 and TRBJ2-7, the full variable domain reads GAGVSQSPSNKVTEKGKDVELRCDPISGHTALYWYRQSLGQGLEFLIYFQGNSAPDKSGLPSDRFSAERTGGSVSTLTIQRTQQEDSAVYLCASSPAGGSYEQYFGPGTRLTVT.

The table lists this clonotype with a few counts. CDR3 sequence (DNA): TGTGCCAGCAGATTGAACACCGGGGAGCTGTTTTTT. Translating gives CASRLNTGELFF. This sequence joins TRBV7-9 and TRBJ2-2; D gene uncertain. CDR1 is SEHNR, CDR2 FQNEAQ, per germline (reference sequence). The CDR3 spans 12 residues. Trimming stripped 6 bases from V and 1 base from J, with 3 bases between.